The rows below give T cell receptor beta chains drawn from one sample of a study of blood T cell repertoires in COVID-19. This table comes from immunoSEQ multiplex PCR, and its TCRdb copy is limited to in-frame clones, with some not included. Among 180,000 or so clones listed, about 88% were seen once. The sequenced sample consisted of PBMCs or T cells enriched from blood (not recorded which). The source is a woman aged 18-29 years who had recovered from COVID-19. Each CDR3 is given with its conserved first and last residue. D genes are given only for firm matches. Clone size appears in some rows only: once, few, many, or a class for an expanded clone.

length: 14
size: .
V: TRBV2
J: TRBJ1-2
D: TRBD1
DNA: TGTGCCAGCAGTGTGGACAGGGGAGGAAGTGGCTACACCTTC
CDR3: CASSVDRGGSGYTF

length: 15
size: .
V: TRBV3-1/TRBV3-2
J: TRBJ1-2
D: TRBD1
DNA: TGTGCCAGCAGCCAACCTCAGGGGGCTGGCTATGGCTACACCTTC
CDR3: CASSQPQGAGYGYTF

length: 12
size: .
V: TRBV27
J: TRBJ2-1
D: TRBD1
DNA: TGTGCCAGCAGATACGGACAGGATGAGCAGTTCTTC
CDR3: CASRYGQDEQFF

length: 15
size: .
V: TRBV4-1
J: TRBJ2-1
D: .
DNA: TGCGCCAGCAGCCAGGGAACTGGGAGGTCGAATGAGCAGTTCTTC
CDR3: CASSQGTGRSNEQFF

length: 15
size: .
V: TRBV19
J: TRBJ2-3
D: .
DNA: TGTGCCAGTACCCCCACAGGTTCTAGCACAGATACGCAGTATTTT
CDR3: CASTPTGSSTDTQYF

length: 14
size: .
V: TRBV5-3
J: TRBJ1-5
D: TRBD1
DNA: TGTGCCAGAAGCGCCTCACAGGGGGCATGGCCCCAGCATTTT
CDR3: CARSASQGAWPQHF

length: 13
size: .
V: TRBV3-1/TRBV3-2
J: TRBJ2-5
D: .
DNA: TGTGCCAGCAGCCAACAGACAGCGGAGACCCAGTACTTC
CDR3: CASSQQTAETQYF

length: 15
size: .
V: TRBV28
J: TRBJ1-6
D: .
DNA: TGTGCCAGCAGTAACGCCGGGTCCTTTAATTCACCCCTCCACTTT
CDR3: CASSNAGSFNSPLHF

length: 15
size: .
V: TRBV7-2
J: TRBJ2-7
D: TRBD2
DNA: TGTGCCAGCAGCTTAGACCCGGGAGGACCCTACGAGCAGTACTTC
CDR3: CASSLDPGGPYEQYF

length: 17
size: .
V: TRBV2
J: TRBJ1-1
D: .
DNA: TGTGCCAGCAGTGAATGGGGGCTAGGTTGGCGGCCCACTGAAGCTTTCTTT
CDR3: CASSEWGLGWRPTEAFF

length: 13
size: .
V: TRBV28
J: TRBJ2-3
D: TRBD2
DNA: TGTGCTTACGGGAGGTCTAGCACAGATACGCAGTATTTT
CDR3: CAYGRSSTDTQYF

length: 12
size: .
V: TRBV6-5
J: TRBJ2-7
D: TRBD1
DNA: TGTGCCAGCAGCTTCGACAGGGGGCAAGAGTACTTC
CDR3: CASSFDRGQEYF

length: 12
size: .
V: TRBV11-2
J: TRBJ2-5
D: TRBD2
DNA: TGTGCCAGCGGGCGGACTAGCGAGACCCAGTACTTC
CDR3: CASGRTSETQYF

length: 14
size: .
V: TRBV27
J: TRBJ1-1
D: .
DNA: TGTGCCAGCAGTTTGTGGGGCATGAACACTGAAGCTTTCTTT
CDR3: CASSLWGMNTEAFF

length: 14
size: .
V: TRBV30
J: TRBJ1-2
D: .
DNA: TGTGCCTGGAGTGTTTCCCATGACAGTTATGGCTACACCTTC
CDR3: CAWSVSHDSYGYTF

length: 12
size: few
V: TRBV5-1
J: TRBJ2-5
D: TRBD1
DNA: TGCGCCAGCAGCCCGGGACAGGGTAACCAGTACTTC
CDR3: CASSPGQGNQYF

length: 15
size: .
V: TRBV28
J: TRBJ2-1
D: TRBD2
DNA: TGTGCCAGCAGTTCCGCACTAGCGGGAGGTTTTGAGCAGTTCTTC
CDR3: CASSSALAGGFEQFF

length: 15
size: .
V: TRBV28
J: TRBJ2-7
D: .
DNA: TGTGCCAGCAGTTCGCTACGGACAGCCAACTACGAGCAGTACTTC
CDR3: CASSSLRTANYEQYF

length: 20
size: .
V: TRBV5-1
J: TRBJ2-4
D: TRBD2
DNA: TGCGCCAGCAGCGTGACGGGGACCCCCGCTAGCGGGACAGCCAAAAACATTCAGTACTTC
CDR3: CASSVTGTPASGTAKNIQYF

length: 18
size: .
V: TRBV4-2
J: TRBJ2-3
D: TRBD2
DNA: TGTGCCAGCAGCCAACAGGGACTAGCGGGACCTAACACAGATACGCAGTATTTT
CDR3: CASSQQGLAGPNTDTQYF

length: 16
size: .
V: TRBV18
J: TRBJ2-3
D: .
DNA: TGTGCCAGCTCACTCCCGGGACATCAAGCCCCAGATACGCAGTATTTT
CDR3: CASSLPGHQAPDTQYF

length: 13
size: once
V: TRBV7-9
J: TRBJ1-2
D: .
DNA: TGTGCCAGCAGCTTCTCCCGGAGCTATGGCTACACCTTC
CDR3: CASSFSRSYGYTF

length: 13
size: .
V: TRBV7-3
J: TRBJ2-7
D: .
DNA: TGTGCCAGCAGCTTAATTGGGGGGTACGAGCAGTACTTC
CDR3: CASSLIGGYEQYF

length: 14
size: .
V: TRBV28
J: TRBJ2-3
D: .
DNA: TGTGCCAGCAGCCCGACAGCATCCACAGATACGCAGTATTTT
CDR3: CASSPTASTDTQYF